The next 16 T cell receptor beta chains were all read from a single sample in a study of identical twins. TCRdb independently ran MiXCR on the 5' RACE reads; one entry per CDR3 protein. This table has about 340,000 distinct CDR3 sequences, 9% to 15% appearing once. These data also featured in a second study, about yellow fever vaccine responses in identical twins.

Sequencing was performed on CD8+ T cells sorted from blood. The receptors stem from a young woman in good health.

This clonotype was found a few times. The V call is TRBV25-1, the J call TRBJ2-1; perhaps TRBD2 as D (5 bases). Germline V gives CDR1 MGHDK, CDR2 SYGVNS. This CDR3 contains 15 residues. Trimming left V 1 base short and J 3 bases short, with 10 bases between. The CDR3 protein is CASSESERSYNEQFF. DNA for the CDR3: TGTGCCAGCAGTGAATCGGAGCGGAGCTACAATGAGCAGTTCTTC.

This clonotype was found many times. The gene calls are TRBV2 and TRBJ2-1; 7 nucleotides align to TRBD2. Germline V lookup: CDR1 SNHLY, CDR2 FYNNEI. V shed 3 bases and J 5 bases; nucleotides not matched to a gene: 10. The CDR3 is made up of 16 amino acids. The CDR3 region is CASSESLVGGNNEQFF. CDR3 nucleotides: TGTGCCAGCAGTGAGTCCCTAGTCGGGGGGAACAATGAGCAGTTCTTC.

The CDR3 DNA is TGTGCCGGAAACATCGGGACTAACACAGATACGCAGTATTTT. Translated, it gives CAGNIGTNTDTQYF. The chain recombines TRBV5-8 with TRBJ2-3; 7 positions agree with TRBD2. CDR1 is SGHTS and CDR2 is YDEGEE in the germline V gene. The CDR3 extends over 14 amino acids. The junction had 10 bases not matched to a gene; V was cut back by 10 bases and J by 2 bases.

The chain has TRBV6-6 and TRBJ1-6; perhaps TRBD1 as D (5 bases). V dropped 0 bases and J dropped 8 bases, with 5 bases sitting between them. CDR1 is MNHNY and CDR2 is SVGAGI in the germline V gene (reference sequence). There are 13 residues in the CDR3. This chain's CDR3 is CASSYSRDSPLHF. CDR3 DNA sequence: TGTGCCAGCAGTTACTCCAGGGATTCACCCCTCCACTTT.

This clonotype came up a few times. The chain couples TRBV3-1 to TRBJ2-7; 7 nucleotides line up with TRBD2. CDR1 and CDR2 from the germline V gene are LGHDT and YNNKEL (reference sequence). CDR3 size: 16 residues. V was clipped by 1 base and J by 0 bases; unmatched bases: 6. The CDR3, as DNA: TGTGCCAGCAGCCAAGCGGCTAGCGGACACTCCTACGAGCAGTACTTC. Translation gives CASSQAASGHSYEQYF.

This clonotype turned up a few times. DNA of the CDR3: TGCGCCAGCAGCTTGTATAGCGGGAGTGGAGAGACCCAGTACTTC. Protein sequence: CASSLYSGSGETQYF. This rearrangement joins TRBV5-1 to TRBJ2-5, with TRBD2 matching 9 bases. This CDR3 has 15 residues. The germline V gene has CDR1 SGHRS and CDR2 YFSETQ. V lost 1 base to trimming and J lost 4 bases; unmatched junction nucleotides: 5.

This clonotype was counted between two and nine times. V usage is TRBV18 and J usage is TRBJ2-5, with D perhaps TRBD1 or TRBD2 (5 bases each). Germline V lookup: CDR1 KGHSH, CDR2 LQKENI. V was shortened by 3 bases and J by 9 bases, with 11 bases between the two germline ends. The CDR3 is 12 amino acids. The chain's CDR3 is CASSPRGASQYF. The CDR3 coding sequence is TGTGCCAGCTCACCGCGAGGGGCGTCCCAGTACTTC.

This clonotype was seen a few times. CDR3 in DNA: TGTGCCAGCAGCGTAGTGTTAGTTACAGATACGCAGTATTTT. This codes for CASSVVLVTDTQYF. The V and J genes are TRBV9 and TRBJ2-3; D call uncertain. This CDR3 has 14 amino acids. V was shortened by 0 bases and J by 3 bases, with 8 bases between the two germline ends. The germline V gene has CDR1 SGDLS and CDR2 YYNGEE.

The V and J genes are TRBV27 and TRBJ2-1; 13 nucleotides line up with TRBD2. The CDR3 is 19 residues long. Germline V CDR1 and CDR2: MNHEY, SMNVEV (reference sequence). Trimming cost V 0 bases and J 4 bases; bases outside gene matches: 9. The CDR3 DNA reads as TGTGCCAGCAGTTTATCACCCCCACTAGCGGGAGGGCTTTACAATGAGCAGTTCTTC. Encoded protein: CASSLSPPLAGGLYNEQFF.

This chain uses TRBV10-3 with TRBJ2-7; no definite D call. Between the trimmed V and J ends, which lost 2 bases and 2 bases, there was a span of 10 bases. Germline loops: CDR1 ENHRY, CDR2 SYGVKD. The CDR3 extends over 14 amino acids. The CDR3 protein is CAISENLSPYEQYF. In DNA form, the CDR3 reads TGTGCCATCAGTGAGAATTTAAGCCCCTACGAGCAGTACTTC.

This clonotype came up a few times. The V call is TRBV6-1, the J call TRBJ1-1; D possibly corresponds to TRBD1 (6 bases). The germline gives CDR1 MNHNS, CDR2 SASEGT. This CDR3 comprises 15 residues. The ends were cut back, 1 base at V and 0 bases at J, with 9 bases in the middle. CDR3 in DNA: TGTGCCAGCAGTGAAGGGGGGGGCTTGAACACTGAAGCTTTCTTT. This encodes CASSEGGGLNTEAFF.

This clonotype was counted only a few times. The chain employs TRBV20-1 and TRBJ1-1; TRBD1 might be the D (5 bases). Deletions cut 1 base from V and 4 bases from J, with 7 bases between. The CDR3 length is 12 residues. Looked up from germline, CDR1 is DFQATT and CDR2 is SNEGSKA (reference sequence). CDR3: CSARVGVTEAFF. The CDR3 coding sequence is TGCAGTGCTAGAGTAGGGGTCACTGAAGCTTTCTTT.

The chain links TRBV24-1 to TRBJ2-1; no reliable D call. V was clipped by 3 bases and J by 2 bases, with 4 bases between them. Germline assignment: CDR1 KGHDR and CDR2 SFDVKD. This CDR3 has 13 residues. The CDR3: CATSDLTYNEQFF. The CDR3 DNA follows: TGTGCCACCAGTGATCTTACCTACAATGAGCAGTTCTTC.

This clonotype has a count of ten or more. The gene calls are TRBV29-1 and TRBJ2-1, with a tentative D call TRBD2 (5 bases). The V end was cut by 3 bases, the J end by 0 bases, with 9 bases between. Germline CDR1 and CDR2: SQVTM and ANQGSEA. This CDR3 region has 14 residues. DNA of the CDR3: TGCAGCGTTGACGGCACTAGCTCCTACAATGAGCAGTTCTTC. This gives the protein CSVDGTSSYNEQFF.

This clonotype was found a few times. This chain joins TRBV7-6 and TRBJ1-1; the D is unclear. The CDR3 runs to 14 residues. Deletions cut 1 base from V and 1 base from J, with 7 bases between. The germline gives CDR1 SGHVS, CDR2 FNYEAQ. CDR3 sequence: CASSLEVENTEAFF. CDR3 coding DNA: TGTGCCAGCAGCTTAGAGGTGGAGAACACTGAAGCTTTCTTT.

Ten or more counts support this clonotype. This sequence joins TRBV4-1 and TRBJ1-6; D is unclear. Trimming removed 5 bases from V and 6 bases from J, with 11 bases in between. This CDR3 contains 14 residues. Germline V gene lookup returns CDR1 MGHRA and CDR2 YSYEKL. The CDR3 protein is CASSDKGGNSPLHF. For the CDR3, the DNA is TGCGCCAGCAGCGATAAGGGAGGTAATTCACCCCTCCACTTT.